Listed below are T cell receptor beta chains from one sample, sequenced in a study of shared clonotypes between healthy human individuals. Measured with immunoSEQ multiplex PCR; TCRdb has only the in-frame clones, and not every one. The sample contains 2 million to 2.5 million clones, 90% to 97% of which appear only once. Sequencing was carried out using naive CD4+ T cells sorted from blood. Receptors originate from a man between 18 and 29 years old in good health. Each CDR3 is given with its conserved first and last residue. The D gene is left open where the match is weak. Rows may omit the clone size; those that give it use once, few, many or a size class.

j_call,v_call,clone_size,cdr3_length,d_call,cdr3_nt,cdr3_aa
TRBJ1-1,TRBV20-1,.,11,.,TGCAGTGCTAGTGAGGACAGTGAAGCTTTCTTT,CSASEDSEAFF
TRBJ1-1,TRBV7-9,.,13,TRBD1,TGTGCCAGCAGCGTGAGAAGGGGGCCTGAAGCTTTCTTT,CASSVRRGPEAFF
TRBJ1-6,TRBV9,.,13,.,TGTGCCAGCAGCGTAGCCATAGCCTCACCCCTCCACTTT,CASSVAIASPLHF
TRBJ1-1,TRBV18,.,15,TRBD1,TGTGCCAGCTCACCTTGGGGGACAGTTAACACTGAAGCTTTCTTT,CASSPWGTVNTEAFF
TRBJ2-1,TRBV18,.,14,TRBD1,TGTGCCAGCTCACTCTTACAGGGGCTGTATGAGCAGTTCTTC,CASSLLQGLYEQFF
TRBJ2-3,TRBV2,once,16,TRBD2,TGTGCCAGCAGTGATAGGGGACTAGCAGGGTTGGATACGCAGTATTTT,CASSDRGLAGLDTQYF
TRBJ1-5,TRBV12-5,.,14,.,TGTGCTAGTGCCGGACCGATTAGCAATCAGCCCCAGCATTTT,CASAGPISNQPQHF
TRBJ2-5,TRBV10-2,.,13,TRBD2,TGCGCCAGCGGGCCAGCGGGAGGAGAGACCCAGTACTTC,CASGPAGGETQYF
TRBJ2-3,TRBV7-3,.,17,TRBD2,TGTGCCAGCAGCTCCCACCCGGGGCGGGGGAAGACAGATACGCAGTATTTT,CASSSHPGRGKTDTQYF
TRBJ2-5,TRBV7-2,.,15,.,TGTGCCAGCAGCTTAGCGAGGCAGGGTCGGGAGACCCAGTACTTC,CASSLARQGRETQYF